Given below is one TCR beta chain in context. Its antigen is undetermined. Other DNA sequences in this sample translate to the same CDR3. The sample belongs to a study of beta chain features in type 1 diabetes. Reverse transcribing all isolated RNA meant expressed TCRB transcripts were sequenced. Profiling relied on immunoSEQ multiplex PCR, and the TCRdb table lists in-frame clones only, not all of them. The table includes around 450,000 clones, over 10% detected once. Overall study findings and caveats: Within patients, naive, central memory and Treg TCRB repertoires seemed more similar than within healthy donors. A potential PCR bias toward shorter templates would be equal in patient and control samples.

The CDR3 runs 13 residues. Germline V gene sequence: CDR1 SGHTA, CDR2 FQGNSA. The V gene lost 1 base and the J gene lost 3 bases, with 7 bases spanning the gap. Markers CD45RO/CCR7/CD25/CD127/CD95/CD27 served to sort CD4+ naive, central memory, regulatory and stem cell-like memory cells. V is TRBV7-2 and J is TRBJ2-7; no definite D call. The TCR was taken from a woman between 18 and 29 years old in good health. Sequencing was carried out using naive CD4+ T cells from blood. CDR3 DNA sequence: TGTGCCAGCAGCTTAGGACGGAGCTACGAGCAGTACGTC. Translation: CASSLGRSYEQYV.